One and the same sample provided the 21 T cell receptor beta chains below, sequenced in a study of vaccination and CD4 T cells after COVID-19. Treatment indicated: approximately 9-day PBMC culture with coronavirus spike peptide pools or control peptides (ViraFEST assay). Cultured CD4+ T cell DNA was sequenced using the Oncomine TCR Beta short-read assay. TCRdb reprocessed the PCR reads via MiXCR and lists one record per CDR3 protein. The data contain about 8,500 distinct CDR3 sequences, about 61% of them seen just once; the ten biggest clones take up about 25%. No antigens are known for them. Source material: CD4+ T cells from blood, cultured in vitro. These receptors all come from a human donor who had recovered from COVID-19.

The CDR3 reads CASSLDNYEQYF. The CDR3 DNA reads as TGTGCCAGCAGCTTGGACAACTACGAGCAGTACTTC. This chain uses TRBV5-4 with TRBJ2-7; no clear D. With 0 bases removed from V and 3 bases from J, the gap between germline ends came to 4 bases. CDR3 length: 12 residues. CDR1 SGHNT and CDR2 YYREEE come from the germline V gene (reference sequence).

V and J are TRBV6-5 and TRBJ2-7; 9 bases line up with TRBD2. The CDR3 covers 15 residues. V gave up 2 bases and J gave up 3 bases; unmatched junction bases: 5. Germline CDR1 and CDR2: MNHEY and SVGAGI. CDR3 in amino acids: CASSYAAGGRYEQYF. In nucleotides, the CDR3 is TGTGCCAGCAGTTACGCGGCGGGAGGGCGCTACGAGCAGTACTTC.

Only a few counts were recorded for this clonotype. V is TRBV28 and J is TRBJ2-5; 7 bases line up with TRBD2. Germline lookup yields CDR1 MDHEN and CDR2 SYDVKM. This CDR3 spans 16 amino acids. The trim removed 5 bases at V and 2 bases at J, leaving 11 bases unmatched. Written as DNA, the CDR3 is TGTGCCAGCAGTCCATCCTTAGCGGGTTTACAAGAGACCCAGTACTTC. Protein product: CASSPSLAGLQETQYF.

The V gene is TRBV1, the J gene TRBJ2-5; the table's D call of TRBD1 was not tested on the DNA. TRBV1 is assigned pseudogene status. The CDR3 is made up of 15 amino acids. The CDR3 region has the DNA TGCACCAGCAGCCAGGTCGGGACAGGGCCAGAGACCCAGTACTTC. It encodes CTSSQVGTGPETQYF.

The gene calls are TRBV20-1 and TRBJ2-7; the match to TRBD2 covers 12 bases. Trimming took 4 bases from V and 2 from J; bases not matched to a gene: 9. Germline V gene lookup returns CDR1 DFQATT and CDR2 SNEGSKA (reference sequence). The CDR3 sequence is 16 residues long. The CDR3 protein is CSANRLAGDIAYEQYF. The CDR3 coding sequence is TGCAGTGCTAACCGACTAGCGGGAGACATCGCCTACGAGCAGTACTTC.

The chain uses TRBV2 and TRBJ1-2; the D gene is possibly TRBD1 (5 bases). This CDR3 is built from 15 residues. Germline V gene sequence: CDR1 SNHLY, CDR2 FYNNEI. Trimming shortened V by 6 bases and J by 4 bases, and 18 bases separated the two germline ends. The CDR3, as DNA: TGTGCCAGCAGCGCTCTCGTGGACACCTTCTATGGCTACACCTTC. Encoded protein: CASSALVDTFYGYTF.

This clonotype rates as large (0.1 to 1%). V and J are TRBV7-2 and TRBJ2-7, with D unresolved. V was trimmed by 5 bases and J by 6 bases, leaving 11 bases between them. Germline V gene lookup returns CDR1 SGHTA and CDR2 FQGNSA. There are 12 residues in the CDR3. For the CDR3, the DNA is TGTGCCAGCAGCCCCTACCTTGGCGAGCAGTACTTC. Residues: CASSPYLGEQYF.

This chain uses TRBV7-3 with TRBJ2-5; D call uncertain. Germline loops: CDR1 SGHTA, CDR2 FQGTGA. The CDR3 covers 13 residues. The V and J ends lost 0 bases and 1 base respectively, with 3 bases between them. In DNA, the CDR3 is TGTGCCAGCAGCTTAACTTTCCAAGAGACCCAGTACTTC. It specifies CASSLTFQETQYF.

This clonotype has more than one count but fewer than ten. The chain recombines TRBV11-2 with TRBJ2-7; TRBD1 aligns across 7 bases. The V and J ends lost 5 bases and 0 bases, in that order; junction bases with no gene match: 4. Germline V gene sequence: CDR1 SGHAT, CDR2 FQNNGV. The CDR3 is made up of 14 amino acids. This CDR3 reads CASSLRTGSYEQYF. CDR3 sequence (DNA): TGTGCCAGCAGCCTCCGGACAGGCTCCTACGAGCAGTACTTC.

This clonotype was observed once. V gene TRBV10-1 combines with J gene TRBJ1-2; D unresolved. Looked up from germline, CDR1 is WNHNN and CDR2 is SYGVQD (reference sequence). V gave up 4 bases and J gave up 2 bases, with 8 bases separating them. The CDR3 is made up of 13 amino acids. The CDR3 loop reads CASSVGPNYGYTF. The CDR3, as DNA: TGCGCCAGCAGTGTTGGCCCAAACTATGGCTACACCTTC.

This clonotype was picked up a small number of times. The rearrangement links TRBV20-1 to TRBJ1-5, with 9 bases aligning to TRBD1. The CDR3 covers 15 residues. The V and J ends lost 6 bases and 3 bases, in that order; junction bases with no gene match: 9. Germline assignment: CDR1 DFQATT and CDR2 SNEGSKA (reference sequence). CDR3 loop: CSAPTGQGNNQPQHF. For the CDR3, the DNA is TGCAGTGCCCCAACCGGACAGGGGAACAATCAGCCCCAGCATTTT.

This clonotype was observed a few times. The chain is built from TRBV20-1 and TRBJ2-5; the match to TRBD2 covers 8 bases. Germline-derived CDR1 and CDR2 are DFQATT and SNEGSKA (reference sequence). This CDR3 has 15 residues. V lost 5 bases and J lost 5; bases outside the gene matches: 13. The CDR3 here is CSAAVPGLVLETQYF. CDR3 bases: TGCAGTGCTGCCGTGCCGGGACTAGTTCTCGAGACCCAGTACTTC.

This clonotype is labeled as medium-sized. The rearrangement joins TRBV20-1 to TRBJ1-2; D not resolved. V was cut by 6 bases and J by 8 bases, with 10 bases left in between. Germline V gives CDR1 DFQATT, CDR2 SNEGSKA (reference sequence). This CDR3 region has 10 residues. DNA of the CDR3: TGCAGTGCCCTAGATCGAGGCTACACCTTC. Residues: CSALDRGYTF.

The gene calls are TRBV7-8 and TRBJ1-6, with 7 bases aligning to TRBD1. Trimming took 5 bases from V and 9 from J; bases not matched to a gene: 10. Per the germline V gene, CDR1 is SGHVS and CDR2 is FQNEAQ. CDR3 size: 15 residues. CDR3 bases: TGTGCCAGCAGCGGAGACAGGGCTAGACGTTCACCCCTCCACTTT. Translated: CASSGDRARRSPLHF.

This sequence joins TRBV24-1 and TRBJ1-2; 7 bases match TRBD1. The CDR3 length is 13 residues. Per the germline V gene, CDR1 is KGHDR and CDR2 is SFDVKD. V shed 3 bases and J 6 bases; nucleotides not matched to a gene: 3. The CDR3 loop reads CATSDHRGDGYTF. Here the CDR3 DNA reads TGTGCCACCAGTGATCACAGGGGAGATGGCTACACCTTC.

The genes are TRBV20-1 and TRBJ1-6; 8 nucleotides align to TRBD1. The CDR3 is made up of 13 amino acids. Germline-derived CDR1 and CDR2 are DFQATT and SNEGSKA (reference sequence). V shed 4 bases, J shed 8 bases, and the junction held 4 bases outside the gene matches. CDR3 coding DNA: TGCAGTGCTACCAGGGGGCGGGATTCACCCCTCCACTTT. This encodes CSATRGRDSPLHF.

The chain recombines TRBV7-6 with TRBJ1-2; D perhaps matches TRBD1 (6 bases). Germline CDR1 reads SGHVS; CDR2 reads FNYEAQ. Trimming took off 5 bases at V and 4 bases at J, with 20 bases between the two ends. The CDR3 has 16 amino acids. The CDR3 protein is CASSHGRARGPYGYTF. As DNA, the CDR3 is TGTGCCAGCAGCCACGGAAGGGCTCGGGGGCCCTATGGCTACACCTTC. The complete variable domain, with remaining parts taken from reference TRBV7-6 and TRBJ1-2, reads GAGVSQSPRYKVTKRGQDVALRCDPISGHVSLYWYRQALGQGPEFLTYFNYEAQQDKSGLPNDRFSAERPEGSISTLTIQRTEQRDSAMYRCASSHGRARGPYGYTFGSGTRLTVV.

This clonotype has just a few counts. The J gene is TRBJ2-3, the V gene TRBV7-3; D unclear. CDR1 is SGHTA, CDR2 FQGTGA, per germline. V gave up 2 bases and J gave up 6 bases, with 6 bases separating them. The CDR3 loop spans 12 amino acids. The CDR3, as DNA: TGTGCCAGCAGCTTATACTCGGATACGCAGTATTTT. Protein product: CASSLYSDTQYF.

In nucleotides, the CDR3 is TGTGCCAGCAGCTTAGCGGGGCGGGGGGAGACCCAGTACTTC. It translates to CASSLAGRGETQYF. The chain carries TRBV7-2 and TRBJ2-5, with 7 positions matching TRBD2. The CDR3 has 14 amino acids. V lost 0 bases, J lost 5 bases, and 3 bases stayed unmatched. Germline V gives CDR1 SGHTA, CDR2 FQGNSA.

The chain joins TRBV5-4 to TRBJ1-6; 7 nucleotides align to TRBD1. The CDR3 is 15 amino acids. Germline V lookup: CDR1 SGHNT, CDR2 YYREEE (reference sequence). The V gene end was trimmed by 4 bases and the J gene end by 11 bases; junction bases not matched to a gene: 12. CDR3 residues: CASSLRDSPRTPLHF. DNA of the CDR3: TGTGCCAGCAGCCTACGGGACAGCCCCAGGACACCCCTCCACTTT. Combining the CDR3 with reference TRBV5-4 and TRBJ1-6 gives the whole variable domain ETGVTQSPTHLIKTRGQQVTLRCSSQSGHNTVSWYQQALGQGPQFIFQYYREEENGRGNFPPRFSGLQFPNYSSELNVNALELDDSALYLCASSLRDSPRTPLHFGNGTRLTVT.

The chain combines TRBV28 with TRBJ1-2, with D possibly matching TRBD1 (6 bases). Trimming took 5 bases from V and 8 from J, leaving 12 bases between them. Germline V gives CDR1 MDHEN, CDR2 SYDVKM. The CDR3 covers 12 residues. DNA for the CDR3: TGTGCCAGCAGTGACAGGTGGGCGGGCTACACCTTC. Encoded protein: CASSDRWAGYTF.